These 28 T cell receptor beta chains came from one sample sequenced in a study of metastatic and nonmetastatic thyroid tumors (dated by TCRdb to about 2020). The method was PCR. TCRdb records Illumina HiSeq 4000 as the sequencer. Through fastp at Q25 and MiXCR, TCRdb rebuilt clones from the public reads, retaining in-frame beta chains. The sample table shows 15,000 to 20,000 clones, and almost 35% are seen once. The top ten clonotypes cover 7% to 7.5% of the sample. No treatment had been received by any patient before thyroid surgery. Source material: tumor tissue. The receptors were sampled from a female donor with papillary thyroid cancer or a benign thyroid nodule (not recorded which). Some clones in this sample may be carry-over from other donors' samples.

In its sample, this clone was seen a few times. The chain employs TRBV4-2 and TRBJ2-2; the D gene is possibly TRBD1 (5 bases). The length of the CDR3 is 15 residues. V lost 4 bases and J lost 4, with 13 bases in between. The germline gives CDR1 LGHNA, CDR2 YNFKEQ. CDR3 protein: CASSLSTGPTGELFF. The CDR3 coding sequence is TGTGCCAGCAGCCTGAGCACAGGACCCACCGGGGAGCTGTTTTTT.

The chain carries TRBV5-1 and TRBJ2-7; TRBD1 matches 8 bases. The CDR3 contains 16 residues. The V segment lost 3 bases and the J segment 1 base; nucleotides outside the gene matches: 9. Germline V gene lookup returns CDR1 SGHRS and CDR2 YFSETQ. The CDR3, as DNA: TGCGCCAGCAGCTACGGCCCCGACAGGGGATCCTACGAGCAGTACTTC. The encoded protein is CASSYGPDRGSYEQYF.

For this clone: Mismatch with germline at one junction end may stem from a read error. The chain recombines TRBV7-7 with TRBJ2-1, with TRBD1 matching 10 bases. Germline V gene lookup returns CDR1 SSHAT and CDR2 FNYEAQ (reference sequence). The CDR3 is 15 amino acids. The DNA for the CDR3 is TGTGCTAGCAGCTCGGCTGGGACAGGGGAGCAAGAGCAGTTCTTC. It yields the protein CASSSAGTGEQEQFF.

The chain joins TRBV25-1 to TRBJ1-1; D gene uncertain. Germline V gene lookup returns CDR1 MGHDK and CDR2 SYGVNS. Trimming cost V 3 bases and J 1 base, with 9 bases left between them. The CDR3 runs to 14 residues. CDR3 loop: CASSDRTGNTEAFF. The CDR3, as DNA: TGTGCCAGCAGTGACCGGACGGGGAACACTGAAGCTTTCTTT.

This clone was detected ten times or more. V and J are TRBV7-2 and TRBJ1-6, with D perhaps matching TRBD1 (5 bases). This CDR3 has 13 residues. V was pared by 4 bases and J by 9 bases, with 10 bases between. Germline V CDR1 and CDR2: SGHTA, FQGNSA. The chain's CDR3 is CASSSGGGSPLHF. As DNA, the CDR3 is TGTGCCAGCAGCTCCGGGGGTGGTTCACCCCTCCACTTT. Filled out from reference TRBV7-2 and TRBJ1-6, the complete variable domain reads GAGVSQSPSNKVTEKGKDVELRCDPISGHTALYWYRQSLGQGLEFLIYFQGNSAPDKSGLPSDRFSAERTGGSVSTLTIQRTQQEDSAVYLCASSSGGGSPLHFGNGTRLTVT.

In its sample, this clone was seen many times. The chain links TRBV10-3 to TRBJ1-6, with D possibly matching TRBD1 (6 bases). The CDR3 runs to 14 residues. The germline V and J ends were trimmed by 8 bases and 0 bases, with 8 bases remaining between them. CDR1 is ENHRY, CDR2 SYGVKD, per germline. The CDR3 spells CAIGQSSYNSPLHF. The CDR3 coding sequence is TGTGCCATCGGACAGAGCTCCTATAATTCACCCCTCCACTTT.

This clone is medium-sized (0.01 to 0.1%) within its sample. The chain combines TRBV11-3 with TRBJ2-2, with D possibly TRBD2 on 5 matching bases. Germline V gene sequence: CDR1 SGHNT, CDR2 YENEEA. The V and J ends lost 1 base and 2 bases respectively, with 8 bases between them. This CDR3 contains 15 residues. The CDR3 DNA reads TGTGCCAGCAGCTTAGGGCGGGTTAACACCGGGGAGCTGTTTTTT. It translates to CASSLGRVNTGELFF.

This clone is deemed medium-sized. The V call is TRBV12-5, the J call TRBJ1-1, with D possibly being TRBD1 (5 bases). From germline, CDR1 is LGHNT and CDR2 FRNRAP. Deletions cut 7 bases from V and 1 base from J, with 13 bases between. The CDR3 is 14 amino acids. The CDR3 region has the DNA TGTGCTAGTGCCAAGGACGGGACGAACACTGAAGCTTTCTTT. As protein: CASAKDGTNTEAFF.

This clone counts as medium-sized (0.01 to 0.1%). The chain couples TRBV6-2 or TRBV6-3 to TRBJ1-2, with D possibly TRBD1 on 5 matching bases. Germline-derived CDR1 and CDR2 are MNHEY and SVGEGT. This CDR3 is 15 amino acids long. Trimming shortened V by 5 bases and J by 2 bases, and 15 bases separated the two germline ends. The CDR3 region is CASSRPGRKNYGYTF. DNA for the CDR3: TGTGCCAGCAGTCGACCGGGACGGAAAAACTATGGCTACACCTTC.

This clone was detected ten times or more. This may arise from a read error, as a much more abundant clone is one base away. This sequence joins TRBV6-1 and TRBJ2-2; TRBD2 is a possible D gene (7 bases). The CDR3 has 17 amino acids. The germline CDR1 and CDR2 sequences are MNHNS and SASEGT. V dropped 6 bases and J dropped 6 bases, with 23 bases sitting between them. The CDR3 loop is CASSPKAWGGGPGELFF. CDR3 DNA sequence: TGTGCCAGCAGCCCGAAAGCTTGGGGGGGGGGCCCCGGGGAGCTGTTTTTT.

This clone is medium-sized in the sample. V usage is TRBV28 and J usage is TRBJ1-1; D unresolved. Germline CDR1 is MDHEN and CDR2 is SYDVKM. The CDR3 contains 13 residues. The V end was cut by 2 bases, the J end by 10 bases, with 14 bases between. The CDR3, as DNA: TGTGCCAGCAGTTTAGTGGCACCTCGAATAGCTTTCTTT. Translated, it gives CASSLVAPRIAFF.

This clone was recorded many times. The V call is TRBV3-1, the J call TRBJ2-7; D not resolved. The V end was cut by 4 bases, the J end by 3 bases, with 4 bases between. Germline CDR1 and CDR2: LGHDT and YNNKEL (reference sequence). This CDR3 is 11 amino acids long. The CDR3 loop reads CASSRGYEQYF. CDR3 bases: TGTGCCAGCAGCCGCGGCTACGAGCAGTACTTC.

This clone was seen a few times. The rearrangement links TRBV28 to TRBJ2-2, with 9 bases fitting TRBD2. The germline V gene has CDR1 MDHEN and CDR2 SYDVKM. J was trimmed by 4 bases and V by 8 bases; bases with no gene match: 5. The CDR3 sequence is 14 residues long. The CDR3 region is CASARTSATGELFF. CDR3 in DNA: TGTGCCAGCGCAAGGACTAGCGCCACCGGGGAGCTGTTTTTT.

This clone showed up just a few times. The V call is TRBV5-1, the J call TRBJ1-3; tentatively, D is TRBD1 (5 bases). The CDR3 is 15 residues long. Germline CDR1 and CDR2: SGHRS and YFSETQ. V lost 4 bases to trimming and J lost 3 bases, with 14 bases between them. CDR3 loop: CASSPGPGNGNTIYF. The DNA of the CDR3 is TGCGCCAGCAGCCCGGGACCGGGAAATGGAAACACCATATATTTT.

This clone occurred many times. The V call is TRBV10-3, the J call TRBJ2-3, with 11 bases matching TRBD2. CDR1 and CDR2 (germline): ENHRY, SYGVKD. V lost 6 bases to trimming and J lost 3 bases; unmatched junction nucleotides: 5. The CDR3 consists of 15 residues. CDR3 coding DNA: TGTGCCATCAGGGAAACTAGCGGGGGAACAGATACGCAGTATTTT. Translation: CAIRETSGGTDTQYF.

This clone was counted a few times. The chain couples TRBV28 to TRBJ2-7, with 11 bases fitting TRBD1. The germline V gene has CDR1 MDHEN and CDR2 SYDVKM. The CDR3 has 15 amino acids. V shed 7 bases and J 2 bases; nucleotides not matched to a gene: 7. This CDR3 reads CASTSPGQGAYEQYF. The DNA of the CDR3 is TGTGCCAGCACCTCTCCGGGACAGGGGGCCTACGAGCAGTACTTC.

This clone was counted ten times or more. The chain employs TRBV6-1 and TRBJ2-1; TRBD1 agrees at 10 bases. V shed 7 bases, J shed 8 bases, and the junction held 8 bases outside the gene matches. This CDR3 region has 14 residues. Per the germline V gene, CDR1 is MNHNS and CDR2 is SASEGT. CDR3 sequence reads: CASNERGTGDEQFF. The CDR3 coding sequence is TGTGCCAGCAACGAAAGGGGGACAGGGGATGAGCAGTTCTTC.

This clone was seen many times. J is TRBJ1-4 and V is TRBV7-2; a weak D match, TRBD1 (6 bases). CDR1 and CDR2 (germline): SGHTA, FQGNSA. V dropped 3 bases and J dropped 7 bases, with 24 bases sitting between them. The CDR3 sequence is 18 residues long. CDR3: CASSLSPREGGLGEKLFF. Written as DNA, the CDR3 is TGTGCCAGCAGCTTGTCTCCTCGGGAGGGGGGGCTGGGTGAAAAACTGTTTTTT. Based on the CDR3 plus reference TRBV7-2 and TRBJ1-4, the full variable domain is GAGVSQSPSNKVTEKGKDVELRCDPISGHTALYWYRQSLGQGLEFLIYFQGNSAPDKSGLPSDRFSAERTGGSVSTLTIQRTQQEDSAVYLCASSLSPREGGLGEKLFFGSGTQLSVL.

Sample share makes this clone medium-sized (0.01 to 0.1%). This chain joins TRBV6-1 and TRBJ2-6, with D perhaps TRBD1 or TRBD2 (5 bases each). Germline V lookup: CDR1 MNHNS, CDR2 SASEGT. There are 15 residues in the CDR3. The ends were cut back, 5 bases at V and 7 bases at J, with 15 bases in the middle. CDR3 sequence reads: CASSPGTSRANVLTF. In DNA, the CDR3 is TGTGCCAGCAGTCCCGGGACCTCCCGTGCCAACGTCCTGACTTTC.

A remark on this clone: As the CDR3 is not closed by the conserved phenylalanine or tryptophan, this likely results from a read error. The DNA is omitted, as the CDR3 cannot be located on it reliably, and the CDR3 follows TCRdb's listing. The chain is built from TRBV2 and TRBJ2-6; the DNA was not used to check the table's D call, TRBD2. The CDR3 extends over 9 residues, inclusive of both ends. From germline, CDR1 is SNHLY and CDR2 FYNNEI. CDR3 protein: CASSEHTSG.

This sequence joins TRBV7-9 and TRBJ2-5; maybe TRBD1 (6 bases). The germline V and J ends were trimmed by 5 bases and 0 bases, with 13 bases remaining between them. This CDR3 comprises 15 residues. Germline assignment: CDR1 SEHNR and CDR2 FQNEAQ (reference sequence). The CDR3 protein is CASSDKGTYQETQYF. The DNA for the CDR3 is TGTGCCAGCAGCGACAAGGGGACATACCAAGAGACCCAGTACTTC. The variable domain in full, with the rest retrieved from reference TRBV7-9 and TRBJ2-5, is DTGVSQNPRHKITKRGQNVTFRCDPISEHNRLYWYRQTLGQGPEFLTYFQNEAQLEKSRLLSDRFSAERPKGSFSTLEIQRTEQGDSAMYLCASSDKGTYQETQYFGPGTRLLVL.

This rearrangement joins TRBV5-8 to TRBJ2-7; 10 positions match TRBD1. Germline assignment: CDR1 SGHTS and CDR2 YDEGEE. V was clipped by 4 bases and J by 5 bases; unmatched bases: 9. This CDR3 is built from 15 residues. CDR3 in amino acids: CASSPGDRGFHEQYF. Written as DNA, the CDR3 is TGTGCCAGCAGCCCGGGGGACAGGGGATTCCACGAGCAGTACTTC.

The CDR3 coding sequence is TGTGCCAGCAGCCACGCCGGGAGCTCCTATAATTCACCCCTCCACTTT. Translation: CASSHAGSSYNSPLHF. The chain combines TRBV3-1 with TRBJ1-6; D gene unclear. V was clipped by 3 bases and J by 0 bases, with 9 bases between them. In germline, CDR1 is LGHDT, CDR2 YNNKEL (reference sequence). The CDR3 runs 16 residues.

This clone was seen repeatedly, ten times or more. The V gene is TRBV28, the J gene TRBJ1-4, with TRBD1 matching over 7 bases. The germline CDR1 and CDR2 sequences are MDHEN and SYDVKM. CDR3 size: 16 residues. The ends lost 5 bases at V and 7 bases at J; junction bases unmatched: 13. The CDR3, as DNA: TGTGCCAGCAGTCCCCCAAAGACAGGGAGGGGTGAAAAACTGTTTTTT. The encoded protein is CASSPPKTGRGEKLFF.

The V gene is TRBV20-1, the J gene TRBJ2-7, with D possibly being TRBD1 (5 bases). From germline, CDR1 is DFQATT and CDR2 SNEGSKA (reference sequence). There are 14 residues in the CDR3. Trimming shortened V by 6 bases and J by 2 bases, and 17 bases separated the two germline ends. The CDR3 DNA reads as TGCAGTGCCCTCGCCAGGGTATCGGCCTACGAGCAGTACTTC. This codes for CSALARVSAYEQYF.

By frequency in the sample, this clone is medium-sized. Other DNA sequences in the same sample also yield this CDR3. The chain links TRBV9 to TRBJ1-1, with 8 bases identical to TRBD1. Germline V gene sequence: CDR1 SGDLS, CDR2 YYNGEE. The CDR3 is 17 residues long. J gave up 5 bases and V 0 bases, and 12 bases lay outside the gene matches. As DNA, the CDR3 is TGTGCCAGCAGCGTAGGTAGGGGACGGACAGGGCTGACTGAAGCTTTCTTT. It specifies CASSVGRGRTGLTEAFF.

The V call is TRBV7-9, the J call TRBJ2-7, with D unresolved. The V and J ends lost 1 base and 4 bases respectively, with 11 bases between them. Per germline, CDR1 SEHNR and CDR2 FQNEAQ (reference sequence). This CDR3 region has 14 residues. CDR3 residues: CASSLDPVSYEQYF. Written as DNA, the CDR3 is TGTGCCAGCAGCTTAGACCCAGTGTCGTACGAGCAGTACTTC. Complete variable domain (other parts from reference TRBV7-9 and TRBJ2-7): DTGVSQNPRHKITKRGQNVTFRCDPISEHNRLYWYRQTLGQGPEFLTYFQNEAQLEKSRLLSDRFSAERPKGSFSTLEIQRTEQGDSAMYLCASSLDPVSYEQYFGPGTRLTVT.

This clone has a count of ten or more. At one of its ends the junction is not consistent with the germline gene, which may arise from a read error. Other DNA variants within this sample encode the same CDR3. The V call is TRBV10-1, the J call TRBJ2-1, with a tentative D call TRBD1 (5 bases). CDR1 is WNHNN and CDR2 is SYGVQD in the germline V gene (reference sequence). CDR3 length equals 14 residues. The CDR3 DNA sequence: TGCGCCAGTAGTGAACAGGTCTCCTACAATGAGCAGTTCTTC. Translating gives CASSEQVSYNEQFF.